This entry features one T cell receptor (beta chain) sequence. Its cognate antigen has yet to be identified. No qualities accompany the bases; no much larger clone lies one base away. The data belong to a study of response to subunit inactivated influenza vaccine (dated by TCRdb to between 2018 and 2020). Regarding the research as a whole: To follow how T cells responded to a trivalent subunit inactivated influenza vaccine, the researchers relied on deep quantitative profiling of the T cell receptor repertoire. Broad study findings and their caveats: It was suggested by the authors that each seasonal influenza vaccination may recruit only a limited number of new T cells.

The library came from RT-PCR. Instrument on record: Illumina HiSeq 2500. Clones were called with MiXCR by TCRdb after fastp trimmed the public reads at Q25, and only in-frame beta chains were retained. Each entry merges the rows of one CDR3 protein and shows their most common DNA and genes. The sample data list around 790,000 distinct CDR3 sequences, and about 20% of these were observed just once. The top ten hold roughly a tenth of the sample. The CDR3 has 15 amino acids, counting the end cysteine and phenylalanine. CDR3 DNA only is kept here, 45 bases in frame from base 1. The V end gives up 3 bases and the J end 5 bases, leaving 6 bases in the junction not matched to a gene. Based on the germline V gene, the CDR1 and CDR2 sequences are MDHEN and SYDVKM.

The chain employs TRBV28 and TRBJ1-5; TRBD1 fits 8 bases in the junction. The sample in question was PBMCs from blood, obtained roughly 5 days after vaccination. The TCR was taken from a man aged 50 or older who received an inactivated influenza vaccine. Donor details come from another sample of the same person, matched by shared clones. The CDR3 sequence is CASSLATGGYQPQHF. The nucleotide sequence reads as follows: TGTGCCAGCAGTTTGGCTACAGGGGGGTATCAGCCCCAGCATTTT.